These 28 T cell receptor beta chains came from one sample sequenced in a study of cytomegalovirus exposure and HLA in healthy donors. The PCR made use of 60 Vbeta and 13 Jbeta primers. TCRdb keeps only in-frame clones here, not all; method: immunoSEQ multiplex PCR. The sample consists of roughly 120,000 clones, 76% of them appearing once. Sequenced: PBMCs. The receptors originated from a man in his forties or fifties in good health and CMV-seronegative.

The gene calls are TRBV10-1 and TRBJ1-2; 8 bases map to TRBD1. The V segment lost 4 bases and the J segment 6 bases; nucleotides outside the gene matches: 16. Germline V gene data show CDR1 as WNHNN and CDR2 as SYGVQD (reference sequence). This CDR3 contains 17 residues. CDR3 sequence: CASSAFPPFDRGDGYTF. CDR3 in DNA: TGCGCCAGCAGTGCTTTCCCCCCCTTTGACAGGGGTGATGGCTACACCTTC.

This chain links TRBV19 with TRBJ2-7, with D maybe TRBD1 (5 bases). CDR1 and CDR2 (germline): LNHDA, SQIVND (reference sequence). V dropped 5 bases and J dropped 1 base, with 9 bases sitting between them. The CDR3 length is 13 residues. This CDR3 is CASSDRQSYEQYF. The CDR3 bases are TGTGCCAGTAGTGATCGACAGTCCTACGAGCAGTACTTC.

The table lists this clone with a count of one. J is TRBJ1-3 and V is TRBV11-2; weak D call: TRBD1 (5 bases). Germline V gene lookup returns CDR1 SGHAT and CDR2 FQNNGV. The ends were cut back, 0 bases at V and 9 bases at J, with 15 bases in the middle. The CDR3 consists of 15 residues. The CDR3 sequence is CASSLEGQGLSTIYF. The CDR3, as DNA: TGTGCCAGCAGCTTAGAGGGCCAGGGCCTTAGCACCATATATTTT.

V usage is TRBV5-1 and J usage is TRBJ1-1; 9 bases align to TRBD1. This CDR3 spans 16 amino acids. V shed 4 bases and J 3 bases; nucleotides not matched to a gene: 10. CDR1 SGHRS and CDR2 YFSETQ come from the germline V gene. CDR3 sequence (DNA): TGCGCCAGCAGCCCATTACAGGGGGCTACTTACACTGAAGCTTTCTTT. The encoded protein is CASSPLQGATYTEAFF.

This chain links TRBV18 with TRBJ1-3, with a possible D match to TRBD1 (6 bases). V was clipped by 1 base and J by 0 bases, with 10 bases between them. The CDR3 has 16 residues. From germline, CDR1 is KGHSH and CDR2 LQKENI. In DNA, the CDR3 is TGTGCCAGCTCACCACGACAGGCCAGCTCTGGAAACACCATATATTTT. Protein: CASSPRQASSGNTIYF. Based on the CDR3 plus reference TRBV18 and TRBJ1-3, the full variable domain is NAGVMQNPRHLVRRRGQEARLRCSPMKGHSHVYWYRQLPEEGLKFMVYLQKENIIDESGMPKERFSAEFPKEGPSILRIQQVVRGDSAAYFCASSPRQASSGNTIYFGEGSWLTVV.

V is TRBV18 and J is TRBJ2-1; tentatively, D is TRBD1 (6 bases). Germline CDR1 reads KGHSH; CDR2 reads LQKENI. V dropped 3 bases and J dropped 6 bases, with 9 bases sitting between them. This CDR3 contains 13 residues. The CDR3 loop is CASSPGQRNEQFF. CDR3 coding DNA: TGTGCCAGCTCACCCGGACAGCGCAATGAGCAGTTCTTC.

The gene calls are TRBV4-1 and TRBJ2-7, with 7 bases that match TRBD2. The CDR3 has 14 residues. V shed 4 bases and J 4 bases; nucleotides not matched to a gene: 7. Germline CDR1 and CDR2: MGHRA and YSYEKL. The CDR3 region has the DNA TGCGCCAGCAGCCCGACCCAGCGGGGTTACGAGCAGTACGTC. It yields the protein CASSPTQRGYEQYV.

The chain links TRBV28 to TRBJ2-7; 7 nucleotides line up with TRBD2. The germline V gene encodes CDR1 MDHEN and CDR2 SYDVKM. V gave up 5 bases and J gave up 6 bases; unmatched junction bases: 4. CDR3 length: 12 amino acids. DNA of the CDR3: TGTGCCAGCAGTACGGGGGGTGTCGAGCAGTACGTC. This encodes CASSTGGVEQYV.

V gene TRBV7-2 combines with J gene TRBJ2-1; TRBD1 might be the D (6 bases). The CDR3 sequence is 14 residues long. V lost 8 bases to trimming and J lost 7 bases, with 18 bases between them. Germline values: CDR1 SGHTA, CDR2 FQGNSA. CDR3 region: CASYQGLAGNEQFF. The DNA of the CDR3 is TGTGCCAGCTACCAGGGGCTAGCTGGGAATGAGCAGTTCTTC. The variable domain in full, with the rest retrieved from reference TRBV7-2 and TRBJ2-1, is GAGVSQSPSNKVTEKGKDVELRCDPISGHTALYWYRQSLGQGLEFLIYFQGNSAPDKSGLPSDRFSAERTGGSVSTLTIQRTQQEDSAVYLCASYQGLAGNEQFFGPGTRLTVL.

The chain carries TRBV5-1 and TRBJ2-3; maybe TRBD2 (5 bases). The CDR3 length is 15 residues. Per the germline V gene, CDR1 is SGHRS and CDR2 is YFSETQ. The germline V and J ends were trimmed by 2 bases and 4 bases, with 14 bases remaining between them. The CDR3 is CASSFRASPADTQYF. The CDR3 DNA follows: TGCGCCAGCAGCTTCCGGGCTAGCCCCGCAGATACGCAGTATTTT.

The V and J genes are TRBV25-1 and TRBJ2-2; D is possibly TRBD2 (5 bases). The CDR3 covers 16 residues. Trimming took off 5 bases at V and 2 bases at J, with 15 bases between the two ends. Germline V lookup: CDR1 MGHDK, CDR2 SYGVNS. CDR3 nucleotide sequence: TGTGCCAGCAGTCCCCCGGGAACATTAAACACCGGGGAGCTGTTTTTT. Its protein product is CASSPPGTLNTGELFF.

This clone was recorded a few times. The J gene is TRBJ1-4, the V gene TRBV21-1; the table's TRBD1 call for D was not verified on the DNA. TRBV21-1 is listed as a pseudogene. This CDR3 is built from 17 residues. The CDR3 spells CASSTNRGQIVDEKLFF. CDR3 nucleotide sequence: TGTGCCAGCAGCACGAACAGGGGGCAGATTGTGGATGAAAAACTGTTTTTT.

The chain recombines TRBV7-3 with TRBJ2-3, with 8 bases aligning to TRBD2. The ends lost 5 bases at V and 4 bases at J; junction bases unmatched: 11. Germline assignment: CDR1 SGHTA and CDR2 FQGTGA. This CDR3 is 16 amino acids long. CDR3 loop: CASSARAGASPDTQYF. The CDR3 DNA reads as TGTGCCAGCAGCGCCCGAGCGGGGGCCTCTCCAGATACGCAGTATTTT. Complete variable domain (other parts from reference TRBV7-3 and TRBJ2-3): GAGVSQTPSNKVTEKGKYVELRCDPISGHTALYWYRQSLGQGPEFLIYFQGTGAADDSGLPNDRFFAVRPEGSVSTLKIQRTERGDSAVYLCASSARAGASPDTQYFGPGTRLTVL.

The chain recombines TRBV19 with TRBJ1-5; 7 nucleotides line up with TRBD1. Trimming removed 9 bases from V and 1 base from J; junction bases left unmatched: 9. This CDR3 region has 15 residues. Germline assignment: CDR1 LNHDA and CDR2 SQIVND (reference sequence). CDR3 protein: CARPRQGPSNQPQHF. CDR3 DNA: TGTGCCAGGCCACGACAGGGACCGAGCAATCAGCCCCAGCATTTT.

The chain is built from TRBV6-5 and TRBJ1-2; D uncertain. Trimming took 4 bases from V and 3 from J, leaving 12 bases between them. Germline lookup yields CDR1 MNHEY and CDR2 SVGAGI. The CDR3 spans 14 residues. The CDR3 bases are TGTGCCAGCAGTTCCTTCCGGTACTACTATGGCTACACCTTC. Its translation: CASSSFRYYYGYTF.

The V gene is TRBV19, the J gene TRBJ1-5; D not resolved. Germline V gene sequence: CDR1 LNHDA, CDR2 SQIVND (reference sequence). V was trimmed by 7 bases and J by 2 bases, leaving 12 bases between them. CDR3 length equals 14 residues. The DNA of the CDR3 is TGTGCCAGTACCCCGGTAGTTGGCAATCAGCCCCAGCATTTT. As protein: CASTPVVGNQPQHF.

This chain joins TRBV5-5 and TRBJ2-3; no clear D gene. The germline V gene encodes CDR1 SGHKS and CDR2 YYEKEE (reference sequence). The V end lost 0 bases, the J end lost 3 bases, and 11 bases lay between the germline ends. The CDR3 contains 15 residues. CDR3 in DNA: TGTGCCAGCAGCTTGGATGGTGCAGGAACAGATACGCAGTATTTT. Amino acid sequence: CASSLDGAGTDTQYF.

V gene TRBV7-2 combines with J gene TRBJ1-1; 7 bases are shared with TRBD1. V dropped 4 bases and J dropped 11; count of bases not matched to a gene: 25. Germline loops: CDR1 SGHTA, CDR2 FQGNSA. The length of the CDR3 is 18 residues. The CDR3 nucleotides read TGTGCCAGCAGCTCAATTCCGGGACAGCGCAACGCCCAGGGTGTGGCTTTCTTT. Translation gives CASSSIPGQRNAQGVAFF.

The chain uses TRBV6-5 and TRBJ1-2; possibly TRBD1 for D (5 bases). The CDR3 runs 13 residues. CDR1 is MNHEY and CDR2 is SVGAGI in the germline V gene. Trimming stripped 8 bases from V and 4 bases from J, with 14 bases between. The CDR3 sequence is CASCQGAGYGYTF. CDR3 sequence (DNA): TGTGCCAGCTGCCAAGGGGCTGGCTATGGCTACACCTTC.

The chain couples TRBV5-6 to TRBJ2-7, with D possibly matching TRBD1 (6 bases). V lost 4 bases and J 1 base, leaving 27 bases between the germline ends. CDR3 size: 19 residues. CDR1 and CDR2 from the germline V gene are SGHDT and YYEEEE. In DNA, the CDR3 is TGTGCCAGCAGCATAGACCCCAACAGGGATCTCATCTTGTCCTACGAGCAGTACGTC. Its translation: CASSIDPNRDLILSYEQYV.

The CDR3, as DNA: TGTGCCAGCAGACGTCCAACAGGGAGAAACACTGAAGCTTTCTTT. Protein: CASRRPTGRNTEAFF. The chain uses TRBV6-5 and TRBJ1-1; tentative D call: TRBD1 (6 bases). Germline CDR1 MNHEY, CDR2 SVGAGI. The CDR3 covers 15 residues. Trimming took off 6 bases at V and 2 bases at J, with 16 bases between the two ends.

The rearrangement uses TRBV19 and TRBJ1-1; TRBD1 is a possible D gene (5 bases). CDR1 LNHDA and CDR2 SQIVND come from the germline V gene (reference sequence). This CDR3 contains 16 residues. V lost 5 bases to trimming and J lost 0 bases, with 16 bases between them. The CDR3 here is CASSAPFRVVNTEAFF. The CDR3 coding sequence is TGTGCCAGTAGTGCACCCTTCAGGGTTGTGAACACTGAAGCTTTCTTT.

V and J are TRBV7-6 and TRBJ2-1; 8 bases agree with TRBD1. The trim removed 5 bases at V and 6 bases at J, leaving 12 bases unmatched. CDR1 SGHVS and CDR2 FNYEAQ come from the germline V gene. This CDR3 has 16 amino acids. CDR3 coding DNA: TGTGCCAGCAGCAGCGACAGGGGAGGACGGGGCAATGAGCAGTTCTTC. Translating gives CASSSDRGGRGNEQFF.

Points on this clone: This specimen includes other DNA sequences encoding the same CDR3. The chain has TRBV5-1 and TRBJ2-3; TRBD1 is a possible D gene (6 bases). Looked up from germline, CDR1 is SGHRS and CDR2 is YFSETQ. Trimming cost V 7 bases and J 6 bases, with 15 bases left between them. This CDR3 spans 13 amino acids. The CDR3 loop reads CASAQGLTDTQYF. CDR3 nucleotides: TGCGCCAGCGCACAGGGCCTCACGGATACGCAGTATTTT. Looking up the rest from reference TRBV5-1 and TRBJ2-3 gives the full variable domain: KAGVTQTPRYLIKTRGQQVTLSCSPISGHRSVSWYQQTPGQGLQFLFEYFSETQRNKGNFPGRFSGRQFSNSRSEMNVSTLELGDSALYLCASAQGLTDTQYFGPGTRLTVL.

The gene calls are TRBV27 and TRBJ2-1; TRBD2 aligns across 14 bases. The CDR3 totals 19 residues. Germline CDR1 and CDR2: MNHEY and SMNVEV (reference sequence). The V and J ends lost 2 bases and 5 bases, in that order; junction bases with no gene match: 11. CDR3: CASSLRGTSGGMRHNEQFF. The CDR3 nucleotides are TGTGCCAGCAGTTTAAGGGGGACTAGCGGGGGAATGAGGCACAATGAGCAGTTCTTC.

The chain is built from TRBV27 and TRBJ2-7, with 7 bases aligning to TRBD1. The trim removed 5 bases at V and 2 bases at J, leaving 6 bases unmatched. Germline CDR1 MNHEY, CDR2 SMNVEV (reference sequence). This CDR3 contains 14 residues. The DNA for the CDR3 is TGTGCCAGCAGTCACGACAGGGAAACCTACGAGCAGTACGTC. Residues: CASSHDRETYEQYV.

This clone was counted once. The chain's CDR3 is CASSLGSSGYNEQFF. DNA of the CDR3: TGTGCCAGCAGCTTAGGGTCTAGCGGGTACAATGAGCAGTTCTTC. The chain couples TRBV7-9 to TRBJ2-1; TRBD2 matches 8 bases. CDR1 is SEHNR and CDR2 is FQNEAQ in the germline V gene (reference sequence). The ends lost 1 base at V and 4 bases at J; junction bases unmatched: 3. The CDR3 length is 15 residues. Together with reference TRBV7-9 and TRBJ2-1, the CDR3 gives the full variable domain: DTGVSQNPRHKITKRGQNVTFRCDPISEHNRLYWYRQTLGQGPEFLTYFQNEAQLEKSRLLSDRFSAERPKGSFSTLEIQRTEQGDSAMYLCASSLGSSGYNEQFFGPGTRLTVL.

The chain uses TRBV11-2 and TRBJ2-7, with TRBD1 matching over 8 bases. Looked up from germline, CDR1 is SGHAT and CDR2 is FQNNGV. The CDR3 runs to 13 residues. With V trimmed by 5 bases and J by 6 bases, 6 bases remained unmatched. The CDR3 nucleotides are TGTGCCAGCAGCCCTGGACAGGGTGGCGAGCAGTACGTC. Translation gives CASSPGQGGEQYV.